This T cell receptor beta chain was sequenced in a study of T cell responses to AZD1222 COVID-19 vaccine. At the level of the study: Samples with a second dose at about 4 or about 12 weeks were pooled together.

A note on this clone: Its antigen remains unknown.

Study-level results: Just five to seven people given AZD1222 tested seropositive at baseline. Donors skewed white British and female; clonal diversity was possibly underestimated. Across the whole spike, CD4 TCRs peaked at regions 160-218 and 743-854.

Generated by immunoSEQ multiplex PCR, the TCRdb table keeps only in-frame clones and is missing some. The sample consists of 95,000 to 150,000 clones, roughly 90% of them appearing once. The CDR3 runs to 13 residues. From germline, CDR1 is LNHDA and CDR2 SQIVND (reference sequence). V gave up 6 bases and J gave up 6 bases; unmatched junction bases: 7. V is TRBV19 and J is TRBJ1-1; TRBD1 matches 7 bases. This TCR was sampled from an adult in good health. Sequences were derived from peripheral blood, sampled on day 0 of AZD1222 vaccination. DNA for the CDR3: TGTGCCAGTAGCTCAGGGGGTACGTCTGAAGCTTTCTTT. Translating it yields CASSSGGTSEAFF.